These 2 T cell receptor beta chains share one sample of origin, sequenced in a study of chronic HIV infection and antiretroviral therapy (dated by TCRdb to 2013 to 2016). Library construction relied on 5' RACE. TCRdb shows the sequencer as Illumina MiSeq. TCRdb reran the public reads through fastp at Q25 and MiXCR, keeping productive beta chains. One record per CDR3 amino acid sequence lists the most common genes and DNA. In all, the sample holds approximately 30,000 distinct CDR3 sequences, and 7.5% to 10% of those were seen once. 2% to 2.5% of the sample goes to the ten largest clones. The sample taken for sequencing was peripheral blood. The receptors were gathered from an adult who had HIV and had not received antiretroviral therapy, or was an uninfected healthy control (not recorded which).

The sample holds many counts of this clonotype. This chain uses TRBV4-2 with TRBJ2-7; 15 positions match TRBD2. Germline lookup yields CDR1 LGHNA and CDR2 YNFKEQ. V lost 1 base, J lost 2 bases, and 6 bases stayed unmatched. There are 18 residues in the CDR3. DNA of the CDR3: TGTGCCAGCAGCCAAGCCTATTGGACTAGCGGGGGGGCCTACGAGCAGTACTTC. Residues: CASSQAYWTSGGAYEQYF.

The chain employs TRBV20-1 and TRBJ1-2, with no clear D. Per germline, CDR1 DFQATT and CDR2 SNEGSKA (reference sequence). The V end was cut by 3 bases, the J end by 1 base, with 9 bases between. The CDR3 length is 13 residues. The chain's CDR3 is CSARTRFNYGYTF. CDR3 nucleotides: TGCAGTGCTAGGACGAGATTTAACTATGGCTACACCTTC.